The 21 T cell receptor beta chains below were found in one sample sequenced in a study of cytomegalovirus exposure and HLA in healthy donors (dated by TCRdb to about 2017). The library relied on the immunoSEQ multiplex PCR assay. Drawn from immuneACCESS, this table holds only the in-frame rearrangements with V and J called that TCRdb kept. Clones are partly lost; checked studies trace under half to an unresolved V gene and leave the rest unexplained. This sample comprises under 200,000 clones, roughly 81% of them detected only once. Of the sample, 1% to 1.5% is held by the ten largest clones. Sample: PBMCs. The source of these receptors is a woman younger than 45 in good health and CMV-seronegative.

The chain is built from TRBV14 and TRBJ1-1; 7 bases are shared with TRBD1. Germline CDR1 SGHDN, CDR2 FVKESK. Trimming cost V 6 bases and J 2 bases; bases outside gene matches: 6. The CDR3 spans 14 residues. This CDR3 is CASRQGQINTEAFF. The CDR3 DNA is TGTGCCAGCAGACAGGGACAGATAAACACTGAAGCTTTCTTT.

This clone was seen a handful of times. The V call is TRBV30, the J call TRBJ2-1, with D perhaps TRBD2 (7 bases). The CDR3 has 17 residues. V was trimmed by 3 bases and J by 1 base, leaving 19 bases between them. Looked up from germline, CDR1 is GTSNPN and CDR2 is SVGIG (reference sequence). The CDR3 bases are TGTGCCTGGAGGGTTGGAGGGGGGGCTAAATCCTACAATGAGCAGTTCTTC. This translates into CAWRVGGGAKSYNEQFF.

The count of this clone is one. V usage is TRBV19 and J usage is TRBJ1-4; 7 bases align to TRBD1. CDR3 length: 15 amino acids. Germline V gives CDR1 LNHDA, CDR2 SQIVND (reference sequence). The V segment lost 3 bases and the J segment 2 bases; nucleotides outside the gene matches: 3. The CDR3 DNA follows: TGTGCCAGTAGTATCACAGGGGTGACTAATGAAAAACTGTTTTTT. Residues: CASSITGVTNEKLFF.

CDR3 in DNA: TGTGCCAGCTCACCATCGACAGGTAACTACGAGCAGTACTTC. Its translation is CASSPSTGNYEQYF. This chain links TRBV18 with TRBJ2-7, with D possibly being TRBD1 (6 bases). The CDR3 loop spans 14 amino acids. Trimming took 2 bases from V and 3 from J, leaving 11 bases between them. Germline assignment: CDR1 KGHSH and CDR2 LQKENI. The full variable domain, in which reference TRBV18 and TRBJ2-7 provide the parts outside the CDR3, is NAGVMQNPRHLVRRRGQEARLRCSPMKGHSHVYWYRQLPEEGLKFMVYLQKENIIDESGMPKERFSAEFPKEGPSILRIQQVVRGDSAAYFCASSPSTGNYEQYFGPGTRLTVT.

The V call is TRBV28, the J call TRBJ2-7; TRBD2 might be the D (6 bases). Germline lookup yields CDR1 MDHEN and CDR2 SYDVKM. This CDR3 contains 13 residues. Trimming removed 2 bases from V and 5 bases from J, with 10 bases in between. The CDR3 spells CASSLPTSNEQYF. The CDR3 region has the DNA TGTGCCAGCAGTTTACCTACTAGCAACGAGCAGTACTTC. The entire variable domain, with the rest obtained from reference TRBV28 and TRBJ2-7, is as follows: DVKVTQSSRYLVKRTGEKVFLECVQDMDHENMFWYRQDPGLGLRLIYFSYDVKMKEKGDIPEGYSVSREKKERFSLILESASTNQTSMYLCASSLPTSNEQYFGPGTRLTVT.

The chain is built from TRBV27 and TRBJ1-1; 7 bases align to TRBD1. Germline V gene sequence: CDR1 MNHEY, CDR2 SMNVEV (reference sequence). Losses at the gene ends were 5 bases for V and 5 bases for J; bases not matched to a gene: 11. The CDR3 has 15 amino acids. The CDR3 sequence: CASSPETGRRTEAFF. The CDR3 coding sequence is TGTGCCAGCAGTCCCGAGACAGGGCGGAGGACTGAAGCTTTCTTT.

This clone came up once. The J gene is TRBJ2-3, the V gene TRBV25-1, with 7 bases identical to TRBD1. Per germline, CDR1 MGHDK and CDR2 SYGVNS. This CDR3 comprises 12 residues. With 3 bases clipped from V and 6 bases from J, the junction kept 0 bases outside the gene matches. The DNA of the CDR3 is TGTGCCAGCAGTGACAGGGGGGATACGCAGTATTTT. Translated, it gives CASSDRGDTQYF.

The CDR3 DNA reads as TGTGCCAGCAGTTCCCGACAGGGGCTTGTAACCGAGCAGTACTTC. It yields the protein CASSSRQGLVTEQYF. The chain joins TRBV6-5 to TRBJ2-7; 8 bases match TRBD1. This CDR3 has 15 amino acids. Looked up from germline, CDR1 is MNHEY and CDR2 is SVGAGI. V dropped 4 bases and J dropped 6; count of bases not matched to a gene: 11.

In its sample, this clone was seen once. The chain combines TRBV9 with TRBJ1-1, with no clear D. Between the trimmed V and J ends, which lost 4 bases and 0 bases, there was a span of 16 bases. The CDR3 runs to 16 residues. Looked up from germline, CDR1 is SGDLS and CDR2 is YYNGEE. The CDR3 sequence is CASSLPQATMNTEAFF. The CDR3 bases are TGTGCCAGCAGCTTACCCCAAGCAACCATGAACACTGAAGCTTTCTTT.

CDR3 amino acids: CASSPGQGRTGELFF. The CDR3 bases are TGTGCCAGCAGCCCAGGACAGGGGAGAACCGGGGAGCTGTTTTTT. V usage is TRBV7-3 and J usage is TRBJ2-2; 9 positions match TRBD1. The germline CDR1 and CDR2 sequences are SGHTA and FQGTGA. The CDR3 has 15 amino acids. V was pared by 5 bases and J by 5 bases, with 6 bases of the junction left unmatched.

The chain has TRBV13 and TRBJ1-2, with D possibly matching TRBD1 (6 bases). Trimming took off 5 bases at V and 5 bases at J, with 12 bases between the two ends. The V gene's germline CDR1 is PRHDT and CDR2 FYEKMQ (reference sequence). The CDR3 extends over 13 amino acids. The CDR3 bases are TGTGCCAGCAGCCGGACAGACAAGTATGGCTACACCTTC. Amino acid sequence: CASSRTDKYGYTF.

This chain joins TRBV9 and TRBJ2-3; 10 nucleotides agree with TRBD2. There are 14 residues in the CDR3. Germline lookup yields CDR1 SGDLS and CDR2 YYNGEE. V gave up 4 bases and J gave up 8 bases; unmatched junction bases: 7. CDR3 in DNA: TGTGCCAGCAGCCCGGACTTAGCGGGGGGTACGCAGTATTTT. Protein: CASSPDLAGGTQYF.

J is TRBJ1-1 and V is TRBV27, with TRBD1 as a possible D gene (6 bases). V lost 1 base, J lost 0 bases, and 15 bases lay in between. This CDR3 region has 17 residues. Germline CDR1 and CDR2: MNHEY and SMNVEV (reference sequence). The CDR3 is CASSLYSHRAMNTEAFF. As DNA, the CDR3 is TGTGCCAGCAGTTTATATTCCCACAGGGCCATGAACACTGAAGCTTTCTTT.

V usage is TRBV5-1 and J usage is TRBJ2-1, with 10 bases lining up with TRBD2. The germline V gene encodes CDR1 SGHRS and CDR2 YFSETQ. CDR3 length: 16 amino acids. J gave up 4 bases and V 1 base, and 5 bases lay outside the gene matches. The CDR3: CASSLIERGGYNEQFF. As DNA, the CDR3 is TGCGCCAGCAGCTTGATCGAGCGGGGGGGATACAATGAGCAGTTCTTC.

V usage is TRBV27 and J usage is TRBJ2-3, with TRBD2 matching 12 bases. Germline V gene lookup returns CDR1 MNHEY and CDR2 SMNVEV (reference sequence). Trimming cost V 6 bases and J 4 bases; bases outside gene matches: 14. The CDR3 covers 18 residues. CDR3 sequence: CASSRSGLAGGPADTQYF. The CDR3 DNA reads TGTGCCAGCAGCCGAAGTGGTCTAGCGGGGGGGCCAGCAGATACGCAGTATTTT.

The chain carries TRBV5-4 and TRBJ1-1, with TRBD1 identical over 12 bases. CDR3 length: 16 residues. The germline CDR1 and CDR2 sequences are SGHNT and YYREEE (reference sequence). V lost 4 bases, J lost 4 bases, and 8 bases stayed unmatched. The chain's CDR3 is CASSRGQGAGSTEAFF. CDR3 DNA: TGTGCCAGCAGCCGGGGACAGGGGGCGGGAAGCACTGAAGCTTTCTTT.

Here the CDR3 reads CAWAPRGRKNEQFF. Written as DNA, the CDR3 is TGTGCCTGGGCGCCAAGGGGGCGCAAAAATGAGCAGTTCTTC. The chain has TRBV30 and TRBJ2-1; 7 nucleotides line up with TRBD1. The trim removed 5 bases at V and 7 bases at J, leaving 11 bases unmatched. The CDR3 contains 14 residues. Germline assignment: CDR1 GTSNPN and CDR2 SVGIG (reference sequence).

V is TRBV6-5 and J is TRBJ1-1, with 7 bases fitting TRBD1. CDR3 size: 14 residues. Unmatched junction bases numbered 5, after V lost 6 bases and J lost 1 base. Germline CDR1 is MNHEY and CDR2 is SVGAGI. This CDR3 reads CASSYRGGNTEAFF. Written as DNA, the CDR3 is TGTGCCAGCAGCTACAGGGGAGGGAACACTGAAGCTTTCTTT.

The rearrangement links TRBV5-1 to TRBJ2-7; 9 bases align to TRBD1. V lost 0 bases and J lost 2; bases outside the gene matches: 6. Germline V CDR1 and CDR2: SGHRS, YFSETQ. The CDR3 spans 16 residues. The CDR3 nucleotides read TGCGCCAGCAGCTTGGATGTAGGACAGGGGACCTACGAGCAGTACTTC. Translation gives CASSLDVGQGTYEQYF.

The chain uses TRBV18 and TRBJ1-5, with D perhaps TRBD1 (5 bases). Germline V gene sequence: CDR1 KGHSH, CDR2 LQKENI. The CDR3 contains 16 residues. V gave up 3 bases and J gave up 7 bases, with 19 bases separating them. CDR3 coding DNA: TGTGCCAGCTCACCGGCGGGGCAGGGATTATCGCAGCCCCAGCATTTT. Amino acids: CASSPAGQGLSQPQHF.

This rearrangement joins TRBV28 to TRBJ1-1; possible D gene TRBD1, 6 bases. The CDR3 covers 12 residues. Trimming removed 7 bases from V and 10 bases from J, with 16 bases in between. CDR1 is MDHEN and CDR2 is SYDVKM in the germline V gene. The CDR3 region has the DNA TGTGCCAGCAACCCAGGGGCCAGGGGAGCTTTCTTT. Protein sequence: CASNPGARGAFF.